This entry concerns a single T cell receptor (beta chain). While infection was still active, Seattle patients were enrolled and then followed longitudinally. This sample was taken from a study of blood T cell repertoires in COVID-19. The CDR3 is made up of 16 amino acids. Trimming cost V 5 bases and J 5 bases, with 21 bases left between them. Per germline, CDR1 SEHNR and CDR2 FQNEAQ (reference sequence). Source study methods: Amplification from reference gene primers served as the basis for estimated nucleated cell counts. Libraries were prepared by immunoSEQ multiplex PCR; TCRdb keeps only in-frame clonotypes and omits some of them. V, J and clone size reflect that table, while D and trimming were determined from the DNA. The table lists approximately 300,000 clones, roughly 91% of them singletons.

The origin of this receptor is a woman between 25 and 40 years old with COVID-19, enrolled during active disease. The chain has TRBV7-9 and TRBJ1-2; D is perhaps TRBD1 (5 bases). Source material: peripheral blood. The CDR3 loop reads CASSPGQGISQYGYTF. Here the CDR3 DNA reads TGTGCCAGCAGCCCTGGGCAGGGAATATCTCAATATGGCTACACCTTC.